This T cell receptor beta chain was retrieved from a study of beta chain features in type 1 diabetes. CDR1 and CDR2 (germline): SGHTA, FQGNSA. The CDR3 spans 16 residues. V lost 1 base to trimming and J lost 7 bases, with 20 bases between them. Expressed TCRB transcripts were sequenced after all isolated RNA was converted to cDNA. The repertoire was sequenced with immunoSEQ multiplex PCR; TCRdb's copy has only in-frame clones and lacks some. The table records almost 350,000 clones, less than 9.5% of them present only once. This clone was seen a few times. This sequence joins TRBV7-2 and TRBJ2-7; a weak D match, TRBD2 (6 bases). This clonotype was obtained from a woman between 18 and 29 years old in good health. Sample: central memory CD4+ T cells from blood. The CDR3 here is CASSLGSGLYLDEQYF. CDR3 nucleotide sequence: TGTGCCAGCAGCTTAGGATCGGGACTCTACCTGGATGAGCAGTACTTC.